The 15 T cell receptor beta chains below come from one sample, sequenced in a study of blood T cell repertoires in COVID-19. Clones were read by immunoSEQ multiplex PCR, and TCRdb kept only the in-frame ones, dropping some. Among 290,000 or so clones listed, roughly 80% were seen once. Sequencing was performed on PBMCs or T cells enriched from blood (not recorded which). These receptors were collected from a man aged 35-49 years who had been exposed to COVID-19.

The J gene is TRBJ1-3, the V gene TRBV5-1; the match to TRBD1 covers 7 bases. The CDR3 totals 14 residues. V lost 5 bases to trimming and J lost 1 base; unmatched junction nucleotides: 3. Germline V gene sequence: CDR1 SGHRS, CDR2 YFSETQ. CDR3 in amino acids: CASRGGESGNTIYF. The CDR3 nucleotides are TGCGCCAGCAGAGGGGGCGAATCTGGAAACACCATATATTTT.

V usage is TRBV29-1 and J usage is TRBJ2-1; TRBD2 might be the D (6 bases). This CDR3 is built from 12 residues. V lost 7 bases and J 7 bases, leaving 14 bases between the germline ends. CDR1 and CDR2 from the germline V gene are SQVTM and ANQGSEA. The CDR3 reads CSDREYKNEQFF. Written as DNA, the CDR3 is TGCAGCGACCGGGAGTATAAGAATGAGCAGTTCTTC.

The chain uses TRBV4-1 and TRBJ2-7; 10 bases fit TRBD2. CDR1 MGHRA and CDR2 YSYEKL come from the germline V gene. The CDR3 has 16 residues. V lost 3 bases and J lost 2; bases outside the gene matches: 7. This CDR3 reads CASSQPTSGKAYEQYF. DNA of the CDR3: TGCGCCAGCAGCCAGCCCACTAGCGGGAAGGCCTACGAGCAGTACTTC.

The chain links TRBV11-2 to TRBJ1-3; D is possibly TRBD1 (6 bases). Germline CDR1 is SGHAT and CDR2 is FQNNGV. CDR3 length: 14 amino acids. The germline V and J ends were trimmed by 4 bases and 7 bases, with 14 bases remaining between them. The CDR3 is CASSSRGIHNTIYF. In nucleotides, the CDR3 is TGTGCCAGCAGCTCCAGGGGTATTCACAACACCATATATTTT.

This chain connects TRBV14 to TRBJ1-2; no definite D call. V was pared by 0 bases and J by 4 bases, with 15 bases between. Germline V lookup: CDR1 SGHDN, CDR2 FVKESK. The CDR3 length is 16 residues. Written as DNA, the CDR3 is TGTGCCAGCAGCCAAGATCTTTTAGCAGCTATCTATGGCTACACCTTC. Translating gives CASSQDLLAAIYGYTF.

V is TRBV10-2 and J is TRBJ2-1; D may be TRBD2 (5 bases). Germline-derived CDR1 and CDR2 are WSHSY and SAAADI. The CDR3 extends over 12 amino acids. Trimming stripped 6 bases from V and 5 bases from J, with 8 bases between. The CDR3 sequence: CASRRVDNEQFF. In nucleotides, the CDR3 is TGCGCCAGCAGGAGGGTCGACAATGAGCAGTTCTTC.

V gene TRBV14 combines with J gene TRBJ1-2; D remains unclear. The CDR3 consists of 12 residues. Trimming took off 3 bases at V and 8 bases at J, with 10 bases between the two ends. CDR1 is SGHDN, CDR2 FVKESK, per germline. The CDR3 loop reads CASSHPRSGYTF. The DNA of the CDR3 is TGTGCCAGCAGCCACCCGAGGTCAGGCTACACCTTC.

CDR3 in amino acids: CASSVGGGNMNTEAFF. In DNA, the CDR3 is TGTGCCAGCAGTGTAGGAGGGGGCAACATGAACACTGAAGCTTTCTTT. This chain uses TRBV2 with TRBJ1-1, with 7 bases identical to TRBD1. The germline V gene has CDR1 SNHLY and CDR2 FYNNEI. The CDR3 runs to 16 residues. J gave up 0 bases and V 4 bases, and 8 bases lay outside the gene matches.

The gene calls are TRBV11-2 and TRBJ1-4; the D gene is possibly TRBD1 (6 bases). Trimming shortened V by 4 bases and J by 3 bases, and 12 bases separated the two germline ends. The CDR3 consists of 15 residues. The germline CDR1 and CDR2 sequences are SGHAT and FQNNGV. This CDR3 reads CASSSPGASNEKLFF. The CDR3 nucleotides are TGTGCCAGCAGCTCTCCAGGGGCGTCTAATGAAAAACTGTTTTTT.

The chain joins TRBV29-1 to TRBJ1-1; no clear D gene. Trimming stripped 4 bases from V and 3 bases from J, with 12 bases between. Germline V CDR1 and CDR2: SQVTM, ANQGSEA. This CDR3 spans 13 amino acids. Here the CDR3 DNA reads TGCAGCGTTGCGGGGAGAGTTGACACTGAAGCTTTCTTT. This translates into CSVAGRVDTEAFF.

The V and J genes are TRBV3-1 (or the pseudogene TRBV3-2) and TRBJ2-2; TRBD2 matches 7 bases. In germline, CDR1 is LGHDT, CDR2 YNNKEL (reference sequence). The CDR3 runs to 18 residues. V lost 0 bases, J lost 0 bases, and 7 bases stayed unmatched. This chain's CDR3 is CASSQDYRGGSNTGELFF. The CDR3 nucleotides are TGTGCCAGCAGCCAAGACTATCGCGGGGGTTCGAACACCGGGGAGCTGTTTTTT.

V is TRBV5-1 and J is TRBJ2-7, with 8 positions matching TRBD2. The CDR3 has 17 amino acids. J was trimmed by 3 bases and V by 4 bases; bases with no gene match: 15. CDR1 and CDR2 (germline): SGHRS, YFSETQ. The CDR3 region has the DNA TGCGCCAGCAGCCCCAACGGGGGGGCTCGGGGCAACTACGAGCAGTACTTC. Translation: CASSPNGGARGNYEQYF.

With respect to this clone: Other DNA sequences within the sample encode an identical CDR3. V gene TRBV12-3 or TRBV12-4 combines with J gene TRBJ2-1, with no clear D. V was cut by 9 bases and J by 5 bases, with 8 bases left in between. This CDR3 comprises 11 residues. The CDR3 reads CASLSDNEQFF. For the CDR3, the DNA is TGTGCCAGTCTAAGTGACAATGAGCAGTTCTTC.

This chain links TRBV10-3 with TRBJ1-1, with D maybe TRBD1 (5 bases). With 1 base removed from V and 7 bases from J, the gap between germline ends came to 13 bases. The CDR3 runs 14 residues. Germline V gene lookup returns CDR1 ENHRY and CDR2 SYGVKD. In nucleotides, the CDR3 is TGTGCCATCAGTGAGTTAGGGGTGTCGAGTGAAGCTTTCTTT. Translated, it gives CAISELGVSSEAFF.

The chain has TRBV27 and TRBJ2-5; tentative D call: TRBD1 (5 bases). V lost 0 bases, J lost 1 base, and 6 bases lay in between. Germline lookup yields CDR1 MNHEY and CDR2 SMNVEV (reference sequence). The CDR3 consists of 14 residues. In DNA, the CDR3 is TGTGCCAGCAGTTTATCGCAGGGCCAAGAGACCCAGTACTTC. It translates to CASSLSQGQETQYF.